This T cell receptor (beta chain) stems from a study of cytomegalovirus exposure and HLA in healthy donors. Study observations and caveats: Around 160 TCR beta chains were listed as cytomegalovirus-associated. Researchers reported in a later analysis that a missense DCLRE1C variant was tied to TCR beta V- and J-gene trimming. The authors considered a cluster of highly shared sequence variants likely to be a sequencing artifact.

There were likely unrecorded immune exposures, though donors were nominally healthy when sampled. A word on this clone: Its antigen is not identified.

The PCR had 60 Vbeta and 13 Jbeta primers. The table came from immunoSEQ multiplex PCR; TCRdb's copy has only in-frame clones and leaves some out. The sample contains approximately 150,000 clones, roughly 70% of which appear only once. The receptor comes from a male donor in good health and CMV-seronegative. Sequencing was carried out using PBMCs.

The CDR3 coding sequence is TGTGCCAGCACCCCATCGGTCACCATGAACACTGAAGCTTTCTTT. This sequence encodes CASTPSVTMNTEAFF. This chain uses TRBV28 with TRBJ1-1; D is unresolved. V shed 7 bases and J shed 0 bases, with 15 bases lying between them. Germline V gene sequence: CDR1 MDHEN, CDR2 SYDVKM. The CDR3 is made up of 15 amino acids.